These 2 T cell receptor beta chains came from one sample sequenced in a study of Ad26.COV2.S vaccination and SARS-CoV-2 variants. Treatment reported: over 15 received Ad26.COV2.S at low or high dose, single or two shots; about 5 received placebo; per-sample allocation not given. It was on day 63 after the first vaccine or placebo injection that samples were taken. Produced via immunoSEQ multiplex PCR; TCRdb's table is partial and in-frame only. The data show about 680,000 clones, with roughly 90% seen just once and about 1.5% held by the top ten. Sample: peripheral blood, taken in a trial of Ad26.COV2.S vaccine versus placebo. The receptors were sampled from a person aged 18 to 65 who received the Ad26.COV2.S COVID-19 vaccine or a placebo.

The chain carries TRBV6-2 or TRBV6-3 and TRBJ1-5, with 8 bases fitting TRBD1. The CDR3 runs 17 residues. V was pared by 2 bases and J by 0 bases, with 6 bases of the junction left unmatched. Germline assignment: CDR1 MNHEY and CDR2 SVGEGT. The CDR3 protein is CASSYRTGFYSNQPQHF. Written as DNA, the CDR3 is TGTGCCAGCAGTTACAGGACAGGGTTTTATAGCAATCAGCCCCAGCATTTT.

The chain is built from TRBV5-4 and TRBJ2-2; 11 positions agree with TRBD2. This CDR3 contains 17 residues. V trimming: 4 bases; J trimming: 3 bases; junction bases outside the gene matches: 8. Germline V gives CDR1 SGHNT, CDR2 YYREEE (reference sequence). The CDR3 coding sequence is TGTGCCAGCAGCCCCGCGACTAGCGGGAAGTACACCGGGGAGCTGTTTTTT. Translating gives CASSPATSGKYTGELFF.